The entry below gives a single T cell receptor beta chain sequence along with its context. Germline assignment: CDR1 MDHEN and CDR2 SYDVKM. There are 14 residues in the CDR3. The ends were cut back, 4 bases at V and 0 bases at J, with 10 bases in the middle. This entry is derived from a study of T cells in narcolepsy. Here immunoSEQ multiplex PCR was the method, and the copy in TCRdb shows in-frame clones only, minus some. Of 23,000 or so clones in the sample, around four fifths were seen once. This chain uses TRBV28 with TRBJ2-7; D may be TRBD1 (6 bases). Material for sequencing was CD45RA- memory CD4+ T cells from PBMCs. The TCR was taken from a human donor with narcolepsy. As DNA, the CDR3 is TGTGCCAGCAGTTCCCGACAGGCCTCCTACGAGCAGTACTTC. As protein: CASSSRQASYEQYF.